This is a list of T cell receptor beta chains from one sample in a study of monozygotic twins with inflammatory bowel disease. TCRdb re-called the 5' RACE reads and catalogs CDR3 proteins one per entry, DNA excluded. The sample has 330,000 or so distinct CDR3 sequences. The material sequenced was blood. All receptors come from a human donor with ulcerative colitis or Crohn's disease, or a healthy co-twin of an affected twin (not recorded which). CDR3s include the opening cysteine and the closing phenylalanine or tryptophan.

cdr3_aa,v_call,j_call
CASSPWGTGATIVGSPLHF,TRBV7-8,TRBJ1-6
CASSSSGVTGELFF,TRBV28,TRBJ2-2
CASSLTGLGETQYF,TRBV11-2,TRBJ2-5
CASSLRGQSAETQYF,TRBV5-1,TRBJ2-5
CSARDQGRGRYNEQFF,TRBV20-1,TRBJ2-1
CASSPTSGAGDF,TRBV7-2,TRBJ2-7
CASSQEEGDGYEQYF,TRBV4-3,TRBJ2-7
CATSPNPTQGLTKNIQYF,TRBV24-1,TRBJ2-4
CSADIQGGGTEAFF,TRBV20-1,TRBJ1-1
CASSTPGGLATQGTQYF,TRBV12-3/TRBV12-4,TRBJ2-5
CASSFGGREQFF,TRBV12-3/TRBV12-4,TRBJ2-1
CASSTRQGYTGELFF,TRBV19,TRBJ2-2
CASSSGAVDYGYTF,TRBV6-5,TRBJ1-2
CASSSTTSGDIQYF,TRBV7-9,TRBJ2-4
CASSISEGTSSQETQYF,TRBV19,TRBJ2-5
CASSEGPVATNEKLFF,TRBV4-1,TRBJ1-4
CASSQEGKADTQYF,TRBV4-1,TRBJ2-3
CASSNPRTGGRGETQYF,TRBV6-5,TRBJ2-5
CASSFGQGGETQYF,TRBV7-9,TRBJ2-5
CASGLRLAGLTGELFF,TRBV6-2/TRBV6-3,TRBJ2-2
CASRPGTGGNTEAFF,TRBV5-1,TRBJ1-1
CASSQDLAGADTEAFF,TRBV14,TRBJ1-1
CASSSGMGLPLNEKLFF,TRBV3-1,TRBJ1-4
CASSYGPATSTDTQYF,TRBV6-5,TRBJ2-3
CASSVGTSGGTDTQYF,TRBV7-2,TRBJ2-3
CASSSTGTNQPQHF,TRBV27,TRBJ1-5
CASSIGRIGQGGTEAFF,TRBV19,TRBJ1-1
CAWRYHSYEQYF,TRBV30,TRBJ2-7
CASRSIRGGTGELFF,TRBV4-1,TRBJ2-2
CASSPAAPYSGNTIYF,TRBV18,TRBJ1-3
CASSPGRVVEQYF,TRBV6-2/TRBV6-3,TRBJ2-7
CASVNGRGNEKLFF,TRBV7-9,TRBJ1-4
CASSPWARSSGSDTQYF,TRBV7-3,TRBJ2-3
CASNRLQGVLTEAFF,TRBV6-1,TRBJ1-1
CASSRDSSTSGRSNTGELFF,TRBV12-3/TRBV12-4,TRBJ2-2
CASSENPLVYEQYF,TRBV10-2,TRBJ2-7
CASSHGDVRDEQYF,TRBV5-1,TRBJ2-7
CASSLLRRRDTDTQYF,TRBV7-2,TRBJ2-3
CASSFVQRASADTQYF,TRBV12-3/TRBV12-4,TRBJ2-3
CASSIDGNQPQHF,TRBV19,TRBJ1-5
CSVAGSGSSYEQYF,TRBV29-1,TRBJ2-7
CASSQDRGKYTQYF,TRBV4-1,TRBJ2-3
CASSLTDRLRNTEAFF,TRBV5-6,TRBJ1-1
CASSTRGRGTSTDTQYF,TRBV28,TRBJ2-3
CASSGGVGYEQYF,TRBV27,TRBJ2-7
CSATVIGYQETQYF,TRBV20-1,TRBJ2-5
CASKAGGGAPYNEQFF,TRBV27,TRBJ2-1
CSARRRGTTYEQYF,TRBV20-1,TRBJ2-7
CSVERTGGSPTAEAFF,TRBV29-1,TRBJ1-1
CASSQDSTTDTQYF,TRBV3-1,TRBJ2-3
CASSLTPRQNGANVLTF,TRBV7-3,TRBJ2-6
CASSFSPGANEQFF,TRBV7-2,TRBJ2-1
CASSRGQGEKQFF,TRBV7-9,TRBJ2-1
CASSLWRGPSYNEQFF,TRBV7-9,TRBJ2-1
CASSSPGKGLGELFF,TRBV6-2/TRBV6-3,TRBJ2-2
CASSFSGTNEKLFF,TRBV6-6,TRBJ1-4
CSVTGTGGEKLFF,TRBV20-1,TRBJ1-4
CASSSGTSGASTDTQYF,TRBV7-3,TRBJ2-3
CASSKMWRQGNLEQYF,TRBV6-1,TRBJ2-7